Listed below are T cell receptor beta chains from one sample, sequenced in a study of T cells in Graves' hyperthyroidism and ophthalmopathy. TCRdb analysed the multiplex PCR reads with MiXCR anew, one entry per CDR3 protein. Of 490,000 or so distinct CDR3 sequences listed, about 20% are singletons. Material: blood. The receptors originated from a man aged 35 to 55 with Graves' ophthalmopathy. Both conserved end residues are part of each CDR3. D genes are given only for firm matches. Not every row has a clone size; where given, it reads once, few, many or a size class.

TGTGCCAGCAGTCCACGGGGGCACTCCTACGAGCAGTACTTC | CASSPRGHSYEQYF | TRBJ2-7 | TRBV27 | many | . | 14
TGCGCCAGCAGCTCCGGACTAGCGGGGGCCCAGTACCAAGAGACCCAGTACTTC | CASSSGLAGAQYQETQYF | TRBJ2-5 | TRBV5-1 | few | TRBD2 | 18
TGTGCCACCAGCCGGAGGTCGCTAGCGGGAGGGGGGGATACGCAGTATTTT | CATSRRSLAGGGDTQYF | TRBJ2-3 | TRBV15 | few | TRBD2 | 17
TGCGCCAGCAGCTTGCAGCGGGAGGGCTACAATGAGCAGTTCTTC | CASSLQREGYNEQFF | TRBJ2-1 | TRBV5-1 | . | TRBD2 | 15
TGCAGTGCTCTTAACCCCGGGCCTGTCAATGAGCAGTTCTTC | CSALNPGPVNEQFF | TRBJ2-1 | TRBV20-1 | many | . | 14
TGTGCCAGCAGCCAAGCTAGCGGCAACGAGCAGTACTTC | CASSQASGNEQYF | TRBJ2-7 | TRBV3-1 | . | TRBD2 | 13
TGTGCCAGCAGACCAGGACAGGCTCTTAGCAATCAGCCCCAGCATTTT | CASRPGQALSNQPQHF | TRBJ1-5 | TRBV6-1 | few | TRBD1 | 16
TGCGCCAGCAGCTTCATAGCGGGAGCCGGCACAGATACGCAGTATTTT | CASSFIAGAGTDTQYF | TRBJ2-3 | TRBV5-1 | few | TRBD2 | 16
TGTGCCAGCAGAGGCCCGGGACAGGCGGCCGAGCAGTACTTC | CASRGPGQAAEQYF | TRBJ2-7 | TRBV28 | many | TRBD1 | 14
TGTGCCAGCAGCGTAGTAGGGGGGGTTGAGCAGTTCTTC | CASSVVGGVEQFF | TRBJ2-1 | TRBV9 | . | . | 13
TGTGCCAGCAGGGCTCCAGTGAACACTGAAGCTTTCTTT | CASRAPVNTEAFF | TRBJ1-1 | TRBV28 | few | . | 13
TGTGCCAGCAGATCCGCCCGGGGGGGCGGCTATGGCTACACCTTC | CASRSARGGGYGYTF | TRBJ1-2 | TRBV11-2 | . | . | 15
TGTGCCAGCATCCTGCGACTAGCGGGGGGAATGAATACGCAGTATTTT | CASILRLAGGMNTQYF | TRBJ2-3 | TRBV6-1 | few | TRBD2 | 16